A selection of T cell receptor beta chains follows, all from one sample in a study of T-cell reconstitution after alpha-beta-depleted transplantation in children. TCRdb analysed the PCR reads with MiXCR anew, one entry per CDR3 protein. There are about 460,000 distinct CDR3 sequences in the sample; 9.5% to 12% occur only once, and roughly 15% lies in the top ten. The specimen comprised PBMCs, mostly from graft donor cells, sampled 180 days after TCRalphabeta/CD19-depleted stem cell transplant. Receptors originate from a female patient aged 2 to 10 who had a stem cell transplant for aplastic anemia, so the T cells may come from the graft donor. Both conserved end residues are part of each CDR3. Each record gives: J gene, clone size, D gene, V gene, CDR3 protein, CDR3 DNA. The D gene is left open where the match is weak. Size is stated for part of the rows, as once, few or many counts, or as a class when the clone is expanded.

>TRBJ2-5|few|-|TRBV27
CASRLMGGGETQYF
TGTGCCAGCAGACTTATGGGCGGTGGAGAGACCCAGTACTTC
>TRBJ2-1|few|TRBD2|TRBV5-1
CASSFGTSRDNEQFF
TGCGCCAGCAGCTTCGGGACTAGCAGAGACAATGAGCAGTTCTTC
>TRBJ2-1|-|TRBD2|TRBV29-1
CSVEGEAGVWDEQFF
TGCAGCGTTGAGGGGGAAGCGGGAGTATGGGATGAGCAGTTCTTC
>TRBJ2-5|many|-|TRBV29-1
CSVEDFPAPYQETQYF
TGCAGCGTTGAAGATTTTCCAGCCCCGTACCAAGAGACCCAGTACTTC
>TRBJ2-1|-|-|TRBV25-1
CASSERNGDEQFF
TGTGCCAGCAGTGAAAGGAACGGGGATGAGCAGTTCTTC
>TRBJ1-5|-|-|TRBV7-2
CASSADAGHHQPQHF
TGTGCCAGCAGCGCAGACGCGGGACACCATCAGCCCCAGCATTTT
>TRBJ2-3|many|-|TRBV20-1
CSATTDTQYF
TGCAGTGCTACCACAGATACGCAGTATTTT
>TRBJ2-2|few|TRBD1|TRBV19
CASSTRRQGRNTGELFF
TGTGCCAGTAGTACCCGTCGACAGGGCCGGAACACCGGGGAGCTGTTTTTT
>TRBJ2-2|-|-|TRBV20-1
CSARRFTGELFF
TGCAGTGCTAGGAGGTTCACCGGGGAGCTGTTTTTT
>TRBJ1-4|few|-|TRBV20-1
CSAESSETNEKLFF
TGCAGTGCCGAGAGTTCGGAAACTAATGAAAAACTGTTTTTT
>TRBJ1-1|-|-|TRBV20-1
CSARESQGNTEAFF
TGCAGTGCTAGGGAGTCGCAGGGGAACACTGAAGCTTTCTTT
>TRBJ2-7|-|-|TRBV7-3
CASRNPPDSPYEQYF
TGTGCCAGCAGGAATCCCCCGGACTCCCCCTACGAGCAGTACTTC
>TRBJ2-2|-|TRBD1|TRBV7-6
CASSPDRGQSTGELFF
TGTGCCAGCAGCCCTGACAGGGGGCAAAGCACCGGGGAGCTGTTTTTT
>TRBJ2-7|few|-|TRBV5-1
CASTDGPYEQYF
TGCGCCAGCACGGACGGTCCCTACGAGCAGTACTTC
>TRBJ2-1|many|-|TRBV6-8
CASSYDRAEQFF
TGTGCCAGCAGTTACGATCGGGCGGAGCAGTTCTTC
>TRBJ2-4|many|-|TRBV6-5
CASSLTGPSWAKNIQYF
TGTGCCAGCAGTTTAACCGGGCCCTCGTGGGCCAAAAACATTCAGTACTTC
>TRBJ2-7|few|TRBD2|TRBV11-1
CASSLAGLAGSSYEQYF
TGTGCCAGCAGCTTAGCAGGACTAGCGGGGAGCTCCTACGAGCAGTACTTC
>TRBJ1-1|-|-|TRBV6-1
CASSWMNTEAFF
TGTGCCAGCAGTTGGATGAACACTGAAGCTTTCTTT
>TRBJ2-6|-|-|TRBV27
CASSTTDSLGANVLTF
TGTGCCAGCAGTACAACTGACAGCCTGGGGGCCAACGTCCTGACTTTC
>TRBJ2-3|-|TRBD2|TRBV25-1
CASSEEVAGAGTDTQYF
TGTGCCAGCAGTGAGGAAGTAGCGGGAGCTGGCACAGATACGCAGTATTTT
>TRBJ2-5|few|-|TRBV27
CASRAWLGPPQETQYF
TGTGCCAGCAGGGCCTGGTTAGGGCCGCCACAAGAGACCCAGTACTTC
>TRBJ1-4|few|-|TRBV12-3/TRBV12-4
CASSSPPGEKLFF
TGTGCCAGCAGTTCCCCTCCGGGGGAAAAACTGTTTTTT
>TRBJ2-3|few|TRBD2|TRBV24-1
CATRGGSSTDTQYF
TGTGCCACCAGGGGCGGGAGTAGCACAGATACGCAGTATTTT
>TRBJ2-5|-|TRBD1|TRBV6-2/TRBV6-3
CASSYSGTEETQYF
TGTGCCAGCAGTTACTCGGGGACAGAAGAGACCCAGTACTTC
>TRBJ2-1|-|TRBD1|TRBV10-3
CAISRGQGFRVF
TGTGCCATCAGCCGGGGACAGGGCTTTAGGGTCTTC
>TRBJ2-3|few|-|TRBV5-1
CASSWDPGTADTQYF
TGCGCCAGCAGCTGGGATCCCGGCACAGCAGATACGCAGTATTTT
>TRBJ1-2|-|-|TRBV9
CASSGTPGLYTF
TGTGCCAGCAGCGGAACCCCGGGCCTCTACACCTTC
>TRBJ2-7|few|TRBD2|TRBV28
CASSFWAGVSYEQYF
TGTGCCAGCAGTTTTTGGGCGGGAGTTTCCTACGAGCAGTACTTC
>TRBJ1-4|-|-|TRBV7-2
CASSLIPRVSEKLFF
TGTGCCAGCAGCCTCATACCCAGGGTTTCAGAAAAACTGTTTTTT
>TRBJ1-3|-|TRBD1|TRBV25-1
CASTPTGAPRYGNTIYF
TGTGCCAGCACTCCGACAGGGGCCCCCCGCTATGGAAACACCATATATTTT
>TRBJ1-4|-|-|TRBV29-1
CSVPQGEKLFF
TGCAGCGTGCCACAGGGTGAAAAACTGTTTTTT
>TRBJ2-3|-|-|TRBV20-1
CSAREVLWGTDTQYF
TGCAGTGCTAGGGAGGTTTTATGGGGCACAGATACGCAGTATTTT
>TRBJ2-5|few|TRBD2|TRBV15
CATVGTSQETQYF
TGTGCCACCGTGGGGACTAGCCAAGAGACCCAGTACTTC
>TRBJ1-1|few|TRBD1|TRBV6-2/TRBV6-3
CASTHLGTAGGYGAFF
TGTGCCAGCACCCACCTCGGGACAGCGGGGGGATACGGAGCTTTCTTT
>TRBJ2-5|many|-|TRBV20-1
CSARDLQGPQETQYF
TGCAGTGCTAGAGATCTCCAAGGCCCTCAAGAGACCCAGTACTTC
>TRBJ1-6|many|TRBD1|TRBV20-1
CSARPGTGRFYNSPLHF
TGCAGTGCTCGTCCCGGGACAGGGAGATTTTATAATTCACCCCTCCACTTT
>TRBJ2-3|few|-|TRBV20-1
CSARVRERGTDTQYF
TGCAGTGCTAGAGTACGGGAACGGGGCACAGATACGCAGTATTTT
>TRBJ1-6|many|-|TRBV30
CAWKGDSINNSPLHF
TGTGCCTGGAAGGGGGATTCAATAAATAATTCACCCCTCCACTTT
>TRBJ1-1|few|TRBD1|TRBV5-5
CASSLRDSGTEAFF
TGTGCCAGCAGTTTAAGGGACAGCGGGACTGAAGCTTTCTTT
>TRBJ2-7|-|TRBD2|TRBV7-9
CASSLGSGSSYEQYF
TGTGCCAGCAGCTTAGGTAGCGGGAGCTCCTACGAGCAGTACTTC
>TRBJ2-2|few|TRBD1|TRBV20-1
CSARDRGLGFGTGELFF
TGCAGTGCTAGAGACAGGGGGCTGGGTTTCGGCACCGGGGAGCTGTTTTTT
>TRBJ1-5|many|TRBD1|TRBV28
CASSSRQGRINQPQHF
TGTGCCAGCAGTTCCCGACAGGGGCGAATCAATCAGCCCCAGCATTTT
>TRBJ2-4|few|-|TRBV25-1
CASSLAGTDIQYF
TGTGCCAGCAGTTTGGCAGGGACGGACATTCAGTACTTC
>TRBJ1-1|-|-|TRBV19
CASSRGLTEAFF
TGTGCCAGTAGTCGGGGGCTCACTGAAGCTTTCTTT
>TRBJ1-2|-|-|TRBV6-5
CASSSTHSGLYGYTF
TGTGCCAGCAGTTCTACCCATTCGGGGCTCTATGGCTACACCTTC
>TRBJ2-3|few|TRBD1|TRBV5-5
CASRAATGGITDTQYF
TGTGCCAGCAGGGCTGCGACAGGGGGCATAACAGATACGCAGTATTTT
>TRBJ2-3|-|-|TRBV2
CASTLDSTDTQYF
TGTGCCAGCACCTTGGACAGCACAGATACGCAGTATTTT
>TRBJ1-1|few|TRBD1|TRBV28
CASMGRGRGGNTEAFF
TGTGCCAGCATGGGCAGGGGGCGCGGGGGGAACACTGAAGCTTTCTTT
>TRBJ1-3|-|-|TRBV5-1
CASSFAAAGGNTIYF
TGCGCCAGCAGCTTCGCGGCGGCAGGAGGAAACACCATATATTTT
>TRBJ2-3|-|-|TRBV9
CASSPWTASTDTQYF
TGTGCCAGCAGCCCTTGGACAGCTAGCACAGATACGCAGTATTTT
>TRBJ2-3|-|-|TRBV16
CASSPVMGPYTDTQYF
TGTGCCAGCAGCCCCGTGATGGGGCCCTACACAGATACGCAGTATTTT
>TRBJ2-5|-|-|TRBV4-2
CASSQDRIQETQYF
TGTGCCAGCAGCCAAGATAGGATACAAGAGACCCAGTACTTC
>TRBJ2-1|many|-|TRBV27
CASSSRLAPYNEQFF
TGTGCCAGCAGTTCTAGACTGGCTCCCTACAATGAGCAGTTCTTC